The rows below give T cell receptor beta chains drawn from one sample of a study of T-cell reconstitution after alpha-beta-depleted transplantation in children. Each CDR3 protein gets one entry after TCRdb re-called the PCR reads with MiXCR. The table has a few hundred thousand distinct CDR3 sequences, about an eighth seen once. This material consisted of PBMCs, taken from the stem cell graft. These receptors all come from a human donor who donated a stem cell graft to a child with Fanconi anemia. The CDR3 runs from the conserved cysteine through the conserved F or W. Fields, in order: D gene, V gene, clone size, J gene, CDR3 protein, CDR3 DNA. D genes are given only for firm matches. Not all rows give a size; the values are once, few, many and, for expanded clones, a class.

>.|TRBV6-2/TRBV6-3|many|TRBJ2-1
CASSYSSVYEQFF
TGTGCCAGCAGTTATTCTTCTGTTTATGAGCAGTTCTTC
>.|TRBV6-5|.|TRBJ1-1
CASSSTGNRAEAFF
TGTGCCAGCAGTTCTACAGGGAATAGAGCTGAAGCTTTCTTT
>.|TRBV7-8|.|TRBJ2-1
CASSLEFGTNEQFF
TGTGCCAGCAGCTTAGAGTTCGGGACGAATGAGCAGTTCTTC
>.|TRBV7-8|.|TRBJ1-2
CASSRAGGRVTHYGYTF
TGTGCCAGCAGCCGCGCGGGAGGTCGCGTCACCCATTATGGCTACACCTTC
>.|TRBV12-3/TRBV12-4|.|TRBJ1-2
CASSFTGFYGYTF
TGTGCCAGCAGTTTCACAGGTTTCTATGGCTACACCTTC
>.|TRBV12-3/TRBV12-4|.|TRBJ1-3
CASSPSRAQGNTIYF
TGTGCCAGCAGTCCTTCGCGGGCCCAGGGAAACACCATATATTTT
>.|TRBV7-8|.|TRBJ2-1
CASSLLEGSYNEQFF
TGTGCCAGCAGCTTACTAGAGGGTTCCTACAATGAGCAGTTCTTC
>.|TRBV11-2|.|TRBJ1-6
CASSPVGQGGTPLHF
TGTGCCAGCAGCCCCGTCGGGCAGGGAGGTACACCCCTCCACTTT
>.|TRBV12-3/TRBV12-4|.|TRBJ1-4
CASSFGGNREKLFF
TGTGCCAGCAGTTTCGGGGGGAATCGCGAAAAACTGTTTTTT
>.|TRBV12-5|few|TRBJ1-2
CASGPTGGYGYTF
TGTGCTAGTGGCCCGACTGGCGGGTATGGCTACACCTTC
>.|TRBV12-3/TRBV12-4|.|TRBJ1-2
CASSFEGPTGYTF
TGTGCCAGCAGTTTTGAGGGCCCTACAGGCTACACCTTC
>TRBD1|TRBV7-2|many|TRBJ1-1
CASSSWTGGDRDITEAFF
TGTGCCAGCAGCTCCTGGACAGGGGGCGATCGGGATATCACTGAAGCTTTCTTT
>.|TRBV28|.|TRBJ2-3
CAIRGGNTQYF
TGTGCCATCCGAGGCGGGAATACGCAGTATTTT
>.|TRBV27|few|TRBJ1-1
CASSLSLRGFEAFF
TGTGCCAGCAGTTTATCGCTTCGGGGGTTTGAAGCTTTCTTT
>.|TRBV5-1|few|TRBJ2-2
CASSLAPAGTPNTGELFF
TGCGCCAGCAGCTTGGCCCCGGCCGGGACACCTAACACCGGGGAGCTGTTTTTT
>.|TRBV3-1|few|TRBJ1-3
CASSQAGATGNTIYF
TGTGCCAGCAGCCAAGCCGGCGCTACTGGAAACACCATATATTTT
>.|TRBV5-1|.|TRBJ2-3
CASSLGPQTPGNTQYF
TGCGCCAGCAGCTTGGGGCCACAGACCCCCGGGAATACGCAGTATTTT
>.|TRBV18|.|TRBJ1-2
CASPGGFGGSGYTF
TGTGCCAGCCCAGGCGGATTTGGGGGGTCAGGCTACACCTTC
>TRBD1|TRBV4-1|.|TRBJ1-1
CASSQGDREISEAFF
TGCGCCAGCAGCCAAGGGGACAGGGAAATTTCAGAAGCTTTCTTT
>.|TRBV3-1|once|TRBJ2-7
CASSQVADLDEQYF
TGTGCCAGCAGCCAAGTTGCCGATTTGGACGAGCAGTACTTC
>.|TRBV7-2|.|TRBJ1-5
CASSKRAGNSNQPQHF
TGTGCCAGCAGCAAGCGCGCGGGAAATAGCAATCAGCCCCAGCATTTT
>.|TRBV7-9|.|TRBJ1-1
CASSLVAGFIEAFF
TGTGCCAGCAGCTTAGTTGCGGGTTTTATTGAAGCTTTCTTT